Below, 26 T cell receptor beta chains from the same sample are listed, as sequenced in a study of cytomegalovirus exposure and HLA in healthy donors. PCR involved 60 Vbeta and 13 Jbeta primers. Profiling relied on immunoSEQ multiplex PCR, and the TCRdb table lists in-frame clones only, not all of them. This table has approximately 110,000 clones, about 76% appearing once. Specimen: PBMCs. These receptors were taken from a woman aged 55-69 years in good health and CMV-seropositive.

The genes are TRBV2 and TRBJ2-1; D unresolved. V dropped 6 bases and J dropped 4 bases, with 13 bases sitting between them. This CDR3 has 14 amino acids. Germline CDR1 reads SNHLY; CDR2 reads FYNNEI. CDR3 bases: TGTGCCAGCAGCCGCGAAGACACTTACAATGAGCAGTTCTTC. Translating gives CASSREDTYNEQFF.

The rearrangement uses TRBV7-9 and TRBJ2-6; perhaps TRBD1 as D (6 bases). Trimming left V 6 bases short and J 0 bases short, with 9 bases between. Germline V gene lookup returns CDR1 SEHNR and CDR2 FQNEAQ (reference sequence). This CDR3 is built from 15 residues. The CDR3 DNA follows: TGTGCCAGCAGTTGGACAGTCTCTGGGGCCAACGTCCTGACTTTC. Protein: CASSWTVSGANVLTF.

CDR3 region: CASSQTDRDNYGYTF. The CDR3 bases are TGTGCCAGCAGCCAGACTGACAGGGATAACTATGGCTACACCTTC. The chain recombines TRBV14 with TRBJ1-2, with TRBD1 matching 7 bases. With V trimmed by 3 bases and J by 1 base, 5 bases remained unmatched. In germline, CDR1 is SGHDN, CDR2 FVKESK. CDR3 length: 15 amino acids.

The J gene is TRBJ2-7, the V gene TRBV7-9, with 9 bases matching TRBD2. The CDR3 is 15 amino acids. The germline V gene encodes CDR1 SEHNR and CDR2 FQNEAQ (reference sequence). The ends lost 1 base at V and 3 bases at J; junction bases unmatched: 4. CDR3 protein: CASSLGLADFYEQYF. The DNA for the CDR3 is TGTGCCAGCAGCTTAGGACTAGCGGATTTCTACGAGCAGTACTTC.

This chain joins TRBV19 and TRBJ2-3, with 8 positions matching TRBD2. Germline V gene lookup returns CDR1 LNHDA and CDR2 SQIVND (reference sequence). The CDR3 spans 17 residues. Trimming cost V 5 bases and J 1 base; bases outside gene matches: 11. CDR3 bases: TGTGCCAGTAGTCCCGGCCCGGCGGGAGGACGCACAGATACGCAGTATTTT. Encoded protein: CASSPGPAGGRTDTQYF.

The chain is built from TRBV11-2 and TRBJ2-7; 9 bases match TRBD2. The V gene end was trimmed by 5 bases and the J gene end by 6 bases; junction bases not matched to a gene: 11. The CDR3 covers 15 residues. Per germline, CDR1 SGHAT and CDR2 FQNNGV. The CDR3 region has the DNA TGTGCCAGCAGCCCCCCTGGGACTAGCCCCTCCGAGCAGTACTTC. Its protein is CASSPPGTSPSEQYF.

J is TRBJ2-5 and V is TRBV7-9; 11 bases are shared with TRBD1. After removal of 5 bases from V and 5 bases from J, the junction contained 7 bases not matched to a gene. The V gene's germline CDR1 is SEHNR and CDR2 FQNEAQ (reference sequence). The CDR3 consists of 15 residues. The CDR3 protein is CASSPRTGGWETQYF. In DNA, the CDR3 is TGTGCCAGCAGCCCTCGGACAGGGGGCTGGGAGACCCAGTACTTC.

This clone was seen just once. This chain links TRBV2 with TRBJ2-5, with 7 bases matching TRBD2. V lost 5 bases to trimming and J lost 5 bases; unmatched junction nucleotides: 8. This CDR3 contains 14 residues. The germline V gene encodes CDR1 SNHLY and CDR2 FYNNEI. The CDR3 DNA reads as TGTGCCAGCAGTTATGGCGGGGGTACGGAGACCCAGTACTTC. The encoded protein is CASSYGGGTETQYF.

In nucleotides, the CDR3 is TGTGCCAGCAGCCCGAGACAGGGGAGCTCCTATAATTCACCCCTCCACTTT. Its protein product is CASSPRQGSSYNSPLHF. The chain is built from TRBV5-8 and TRBJ1-6, with 8 bases lining up with TRBD1. Germline V gives CDR1 SGHTS, CDR2 YDEGEE. V gave up 4 bases and J gave up 0 bases; unmatched junction bases: 6. The CDR3 sequence is 17 residues long. Drawing the rest from reference TRBV5-8 and TRBJ1-6, the complete variable domain is EAGVTQSPTHLIKTRGQQATLRCSPISGHTSVYWYQQALGLGLQFLLWYDEGEERNRGNFPPRFSGRQFPNYSSELNVNALELEDSALYLCASSPRQGSSYNSPLHFGNGTRLTVT.

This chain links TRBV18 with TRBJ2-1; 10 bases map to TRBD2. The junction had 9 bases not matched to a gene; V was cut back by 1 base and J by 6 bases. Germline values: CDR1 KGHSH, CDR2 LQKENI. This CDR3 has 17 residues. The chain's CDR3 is CASSPRSSSGGGNEQFF. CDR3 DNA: TGTGCCAGCTCACCACGGAGTTCTAGCGGGGGAGGCAATGAGCAGTTCTTC. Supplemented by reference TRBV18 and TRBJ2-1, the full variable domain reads NAGVMQNPRHLVRRRGQEARLRCSPMKGHSHVYWYRQLPEEGLKFMVYLQKENIIDESGMPKERFSAEFPKEGPSILRIQQVVRGDSAAYFCASSPRSSSGGGNEQFFGPGTRLTVL.

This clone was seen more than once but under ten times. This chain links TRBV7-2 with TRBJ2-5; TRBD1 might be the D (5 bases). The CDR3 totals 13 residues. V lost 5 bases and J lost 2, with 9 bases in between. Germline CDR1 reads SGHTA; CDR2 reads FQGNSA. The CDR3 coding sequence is TGTGCCAGCAGCACCGACAGACAAGAGACCCAGTACTTC. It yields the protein CASSTDRQETQYF.

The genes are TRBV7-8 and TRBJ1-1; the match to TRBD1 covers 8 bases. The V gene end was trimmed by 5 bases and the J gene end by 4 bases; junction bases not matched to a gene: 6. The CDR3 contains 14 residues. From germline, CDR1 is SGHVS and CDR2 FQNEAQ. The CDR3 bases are TGTGCCAGCAGCCTTAAACAGGGGGGCACTGAAGCTTTCTTT. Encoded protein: CASSLKQGGTEAFF.

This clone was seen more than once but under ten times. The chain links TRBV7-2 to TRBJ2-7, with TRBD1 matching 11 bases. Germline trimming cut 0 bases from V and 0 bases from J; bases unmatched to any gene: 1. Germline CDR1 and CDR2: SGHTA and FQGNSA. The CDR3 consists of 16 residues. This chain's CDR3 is CASSLAGTGGSYEQYF. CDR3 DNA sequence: TGTGCCAGCAGCTTAGCGGGGACAGGGGGCTCCTACGAGCAGTACTTC.

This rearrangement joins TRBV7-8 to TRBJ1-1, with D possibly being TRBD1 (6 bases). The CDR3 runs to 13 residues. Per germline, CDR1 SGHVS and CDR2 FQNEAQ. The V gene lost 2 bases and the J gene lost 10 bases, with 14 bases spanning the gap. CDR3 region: CASSLNREYGAFF. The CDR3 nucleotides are TGTGCCAGCAGCTTAAACAGGGAATACGGAGCTTTCTTT. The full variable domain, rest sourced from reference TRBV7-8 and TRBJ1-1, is GAGVSQSPRYKVAKRGQDVALRCDPISGHVSLFWYQQALGQGPEFLTYFQNEAQLDKSGLPSDRFFAERPEGSVSTLKIQRTQQEDSAVYLCASSLNREYGAFFGQGTRLTVV.

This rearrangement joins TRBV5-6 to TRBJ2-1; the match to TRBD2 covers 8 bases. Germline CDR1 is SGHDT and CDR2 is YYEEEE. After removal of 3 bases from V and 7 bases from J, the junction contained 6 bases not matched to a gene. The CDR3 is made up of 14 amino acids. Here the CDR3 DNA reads TGTGCCAGCAGCTCCGCGGGACTAGTAAATGAGCAGTTCTTC. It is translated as CASSSAGLVNEQFF. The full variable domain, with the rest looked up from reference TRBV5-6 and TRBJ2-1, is DAGVTQSPTHLIKTRGQQVTLRCSPKSGHDTVSWYQQALGQGPQFIFQYYEEEERQRGNFPDRFSGHQFPNYSSELNVNALLLGDSALYLCASSSAGLVNEQFFGPGTRLTVL.

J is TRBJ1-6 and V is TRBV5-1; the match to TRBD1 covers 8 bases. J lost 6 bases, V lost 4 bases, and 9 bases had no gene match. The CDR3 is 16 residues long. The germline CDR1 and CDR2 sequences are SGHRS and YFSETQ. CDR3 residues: CASSLFSGTGNSPLHF. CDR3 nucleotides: TGCGCCAGCAGCCTGTTTTCCGGGACAGGTAATTCACCCCTCCACTTT.

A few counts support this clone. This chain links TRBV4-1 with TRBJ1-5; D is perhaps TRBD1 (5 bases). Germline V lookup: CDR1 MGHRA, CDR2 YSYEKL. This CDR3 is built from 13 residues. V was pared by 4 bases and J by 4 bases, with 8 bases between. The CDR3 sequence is CASSRTINQPQHF. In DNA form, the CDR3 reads TGCGCCAGCAGCCGGACAATAAATCAGCCCCAGCATTTT.

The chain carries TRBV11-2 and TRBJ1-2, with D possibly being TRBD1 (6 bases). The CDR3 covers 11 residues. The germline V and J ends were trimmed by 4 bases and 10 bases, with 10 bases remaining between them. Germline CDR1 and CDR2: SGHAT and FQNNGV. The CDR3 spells CASSSSGDYTF. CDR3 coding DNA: TGTGCCAGCAGCTCATCAGGGGACTACACCTTC.

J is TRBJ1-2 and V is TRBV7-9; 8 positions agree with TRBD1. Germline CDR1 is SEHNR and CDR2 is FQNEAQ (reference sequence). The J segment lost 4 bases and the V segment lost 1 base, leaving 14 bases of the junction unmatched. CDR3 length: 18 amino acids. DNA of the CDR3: TGTGCCAGCAGCTTAGAACCGGGCCAGGGGGCGCTTCTCTATGGCTACACCTTC. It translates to CASSLEPGQGALLYGYTF.

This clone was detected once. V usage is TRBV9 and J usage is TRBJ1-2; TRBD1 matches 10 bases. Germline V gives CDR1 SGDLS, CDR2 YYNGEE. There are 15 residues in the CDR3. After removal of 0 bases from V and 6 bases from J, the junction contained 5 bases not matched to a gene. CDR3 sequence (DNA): TGTGCCAGCAGCGTAGTTGACAGGGGGCAAGATGGCTACACCTTC. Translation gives CASSVVDRGQDGYTF.

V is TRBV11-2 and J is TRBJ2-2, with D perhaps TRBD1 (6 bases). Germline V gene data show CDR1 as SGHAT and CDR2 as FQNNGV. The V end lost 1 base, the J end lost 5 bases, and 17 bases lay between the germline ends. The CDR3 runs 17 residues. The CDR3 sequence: CASSLGRWAGVTGELFF. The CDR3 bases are TGTGCCAGCAGCTTAGGGCGGTGGGCAGGGGTTACCGGGGAGCTGTTTTTT.

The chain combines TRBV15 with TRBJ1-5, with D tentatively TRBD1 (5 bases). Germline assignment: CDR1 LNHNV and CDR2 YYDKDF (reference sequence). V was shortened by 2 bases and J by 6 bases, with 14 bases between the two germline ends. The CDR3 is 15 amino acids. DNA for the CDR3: TGTGCCACCAGCAGACGGTGGACATCGGGTCAGCCCCAGCATTTT. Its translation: CATSRRWTSGQPQHF. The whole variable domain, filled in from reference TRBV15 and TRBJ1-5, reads DAMVIQNPRYQVTQFGKPVTLSCSQTLNHNVMYWYQQKSSQAPKLLFHYYDKDFNNEADTPDNFQSRRPNTSFCFLDIRSPGLGDTAMYLCATSRRWTSGQPQHFGDGTRLSIL.

For the CDR3, the DNA is TGTGCCAGCTCCCCTCGGGACAGGGCCCTTTCTAATGAAAAACTGTTTTTT. It translates to CASSPRDRALSNEKLFF. The chain uses TRBV18 and TRBJ1-4; 9 bases match TRBD1. Trimming took 6 bases from V and 3 from J; bases not matched to a gene: 11. Looked up from germline, CDR1 is KGHSH and CDR2 is LQKENI. The CDR3 has 17 residues.

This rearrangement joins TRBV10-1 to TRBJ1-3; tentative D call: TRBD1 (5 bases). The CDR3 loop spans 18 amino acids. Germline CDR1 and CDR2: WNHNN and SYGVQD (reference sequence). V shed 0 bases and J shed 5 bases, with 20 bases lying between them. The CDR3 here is CASSESRPGVPCRNTIYF. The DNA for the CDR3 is TGCGCCAGCAGTGAGTCGCGACCGGGGGTTCCCTGCAGAAACACCATATATTTT.

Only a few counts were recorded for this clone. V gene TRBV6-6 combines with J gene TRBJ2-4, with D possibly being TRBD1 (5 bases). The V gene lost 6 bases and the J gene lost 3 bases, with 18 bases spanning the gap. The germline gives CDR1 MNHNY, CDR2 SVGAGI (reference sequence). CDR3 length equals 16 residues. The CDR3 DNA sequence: TGTGCCAGCAGCCCTCGAAGACAGCTATTCAAAAACATTCAGTACTTC. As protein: CASSPRRQLFKNIQYF.

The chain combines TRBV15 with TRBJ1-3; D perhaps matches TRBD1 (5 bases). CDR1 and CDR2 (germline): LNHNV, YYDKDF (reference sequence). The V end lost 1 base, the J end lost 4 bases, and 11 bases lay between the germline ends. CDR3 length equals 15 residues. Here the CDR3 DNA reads TGTGCCACCAGCAGAGTCGGGGCGGGAGGAAACACCATATATTTT. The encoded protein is CATSRVGAGGNTIYF.